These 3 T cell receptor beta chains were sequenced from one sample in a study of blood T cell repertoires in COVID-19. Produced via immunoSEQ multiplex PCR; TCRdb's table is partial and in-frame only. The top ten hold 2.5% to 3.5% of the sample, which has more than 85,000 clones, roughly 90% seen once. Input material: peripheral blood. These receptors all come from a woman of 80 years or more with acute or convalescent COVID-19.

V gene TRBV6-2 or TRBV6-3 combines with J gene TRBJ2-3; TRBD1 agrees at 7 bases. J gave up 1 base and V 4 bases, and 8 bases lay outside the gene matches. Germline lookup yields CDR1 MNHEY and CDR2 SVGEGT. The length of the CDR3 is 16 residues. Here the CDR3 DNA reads TGTGCCAGCAGTTCTCCATACAGGGGCGGCACAGATACGCAGTATTTT. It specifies CASSSPYRGGTDTQYF.

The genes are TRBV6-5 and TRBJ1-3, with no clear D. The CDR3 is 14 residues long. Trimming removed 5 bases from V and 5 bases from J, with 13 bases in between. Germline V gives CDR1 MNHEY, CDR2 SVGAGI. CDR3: CASSNGGSRNTIYF. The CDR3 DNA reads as TGTGCCAGCAGTAATGGTGGCTCAAGAAACACCATATATTTT.

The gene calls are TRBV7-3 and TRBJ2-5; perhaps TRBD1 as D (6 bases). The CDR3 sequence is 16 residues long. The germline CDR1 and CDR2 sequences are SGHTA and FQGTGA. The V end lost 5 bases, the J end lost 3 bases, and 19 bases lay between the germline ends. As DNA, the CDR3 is TGTGCCAGCAGCCCTGGAAGGACAGAAAGCAAAGAGACCCAGTACTTC. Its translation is CASSPGRTESKETQYF.